The sequence of this T cell receptor beta chain was determined in a study of OX40 agonist ivuxolimab in advanced cancers. Study results and limitations: Near-lowest levels of clonal expansion characterized partial responders at 0.1-3.0 mg/kg.

Regarding this clone: Its cognate antigen is unknown.

This CDR3 has 11 amino acids. Trimming pared 5 bases from V and 0 bases from J, leaving 4 bases between. Germline CDR1 and CDR2: GTSNPN and SVGIG (reference sequence). Libraries were prepared by immunoSEQ multiplex PCR; TCRdb keeps only in-frame clonotypes and omits some of them. There are approximately 100,000 clones in the sample; 90% occur only once, and roughly 0.5% lies in the top ten. The TCR comes from an adult with an advanced solid tumor such as melanoma, head and neck, liver or kidney cancer. The chain has TRBV30 and TRBJ1-2, with D uncertain. The source material was CD4+ or CD8+ T cells sorted from blood, sampled in a trial of the OX40 agonist ivuxolimab. The CDR3 reads CAWEANYGYTF. The CDR3, as DNA: TGTGCCTGGGAAGCTAACTATGGCTACACCTTC.